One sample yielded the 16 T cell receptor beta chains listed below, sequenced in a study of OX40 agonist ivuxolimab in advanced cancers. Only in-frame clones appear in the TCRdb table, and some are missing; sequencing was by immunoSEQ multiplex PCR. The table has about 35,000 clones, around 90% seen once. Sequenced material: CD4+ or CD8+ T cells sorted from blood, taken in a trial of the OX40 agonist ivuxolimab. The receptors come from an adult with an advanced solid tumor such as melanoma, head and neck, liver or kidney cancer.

The CDR3 reads CSVGGITEAFF. The CDR3 DNA is TGCAGCGTTGGGGGGATCACTGAAGCTTTCTTT. The chain combines TRBV29-1 with TRBJ1-1; weak D call: TRBD1 (5 bases). The CDR3 loop spans 11 amino acids. The germline V gene has CDR1 SQVTM and CDR2 ANQGSEA. The V and J ends lost 4 bases and 4 bases respectively, with 7 bases between them.

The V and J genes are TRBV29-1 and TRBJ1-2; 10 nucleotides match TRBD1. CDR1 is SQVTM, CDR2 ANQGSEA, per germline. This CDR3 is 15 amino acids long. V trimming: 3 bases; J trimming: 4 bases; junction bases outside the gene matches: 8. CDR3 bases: TGCAGCGTTGACCGGACAGGGGGTTCGAGCTATGGCTACACCTTC. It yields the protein CSVDRTGGSSYGYTF.

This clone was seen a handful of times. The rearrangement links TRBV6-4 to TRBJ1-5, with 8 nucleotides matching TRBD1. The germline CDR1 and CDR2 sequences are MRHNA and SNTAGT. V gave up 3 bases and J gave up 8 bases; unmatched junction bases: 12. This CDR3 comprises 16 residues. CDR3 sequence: CASSEEVGQGGEPQHF. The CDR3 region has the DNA TGTGCCAGCAGTGAAGAGGTCGGACAGGGTGGCGAGCCCCAGCATTTT.

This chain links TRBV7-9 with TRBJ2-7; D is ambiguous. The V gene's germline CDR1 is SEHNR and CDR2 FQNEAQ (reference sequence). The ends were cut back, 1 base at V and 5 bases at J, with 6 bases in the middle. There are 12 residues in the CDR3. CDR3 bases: TGTGCCAGCAGCTTAGTAGGCGACGAGCAGTACTTC. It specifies CASSLVGDEQYF.

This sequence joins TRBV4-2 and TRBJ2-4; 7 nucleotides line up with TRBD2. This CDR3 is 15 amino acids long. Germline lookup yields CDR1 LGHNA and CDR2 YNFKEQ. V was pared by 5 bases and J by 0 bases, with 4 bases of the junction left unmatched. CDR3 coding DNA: TGTGCCAGCAGCTTGAAGCGGGAAGCCAAAAACATTCAGTACTTC. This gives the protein CASSLKREAKNIQYF.

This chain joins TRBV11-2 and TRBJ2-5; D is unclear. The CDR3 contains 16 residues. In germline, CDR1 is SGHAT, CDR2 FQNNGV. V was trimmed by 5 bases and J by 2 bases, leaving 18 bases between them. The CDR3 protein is CASSPGWYDKQETQYF. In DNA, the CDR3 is TGTGCCAGCAGCCCTGGGTGGTACGACAAACAAGAGACCCAGTACTTC. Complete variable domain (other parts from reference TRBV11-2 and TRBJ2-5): EAGVAQSPRYKIIEKRQSVAFWCNPISGHATLYWYQQILGQGPKLLIQFQNNGVVDDSQLPKDRFSAERLKGVDSTLKIQPAKLEDSAVYLCASSPGWYDKQETQYFGPGTRLLVL.

The CDR3 loop reads CASSLDSAGYNEQFF. CDR3 nucleotide sequence: TGTGCCAGCAGCTTGGACTCGGCGGGGTACAATGAGCAGTTCTTC. The chain uses TRBV11-3 and TRBJ2-1; tentatively, D is TRBD2 (6 bases). The CDR3 sequence is 15 residues long. CDR1 is SGHNT and CDR2 is YENEEA in the germline V gene. V lost 3 bases and J lost 4, with 13 bases in between.

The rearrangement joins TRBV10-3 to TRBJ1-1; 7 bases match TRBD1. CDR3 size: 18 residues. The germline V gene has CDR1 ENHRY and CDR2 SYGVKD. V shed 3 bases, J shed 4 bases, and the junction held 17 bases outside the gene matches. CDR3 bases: TGTGCCATCAGTGACTTCGGGGGCAGGGGGGAGTCCGGCACTGAAGCTTTCTTT. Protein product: CAISDFGGRGESGTEAFF.

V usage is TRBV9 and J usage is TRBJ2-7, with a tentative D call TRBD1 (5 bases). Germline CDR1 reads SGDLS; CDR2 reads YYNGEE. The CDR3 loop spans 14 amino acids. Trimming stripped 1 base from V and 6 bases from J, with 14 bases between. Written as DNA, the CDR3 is TGTGCCAGCAGCGTACGACAGTACCAGTCCGAGCAGTACTTC. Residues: CASSVRQYQSEQYF. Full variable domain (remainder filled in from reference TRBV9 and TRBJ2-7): DSGVTQTPKHLITATGQRVTLRCSPRSGDLSVYWYQQSLDQGLQFLIQYYNGEERAKGNILERFSAQQFPDLHSELNLSSLELGDSALYFCASSVRQYQSEQYFGPGTRLTVT.

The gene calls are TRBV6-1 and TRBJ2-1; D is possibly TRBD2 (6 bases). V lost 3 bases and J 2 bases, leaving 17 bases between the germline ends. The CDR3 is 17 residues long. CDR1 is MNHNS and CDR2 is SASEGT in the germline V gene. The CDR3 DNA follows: TGTGCCAGCAGTGAGGTCGGGACTCCGAGCCCCTACAATGAGCAGTTCTTC. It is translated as CASSEVGTPSPYNEQFF.

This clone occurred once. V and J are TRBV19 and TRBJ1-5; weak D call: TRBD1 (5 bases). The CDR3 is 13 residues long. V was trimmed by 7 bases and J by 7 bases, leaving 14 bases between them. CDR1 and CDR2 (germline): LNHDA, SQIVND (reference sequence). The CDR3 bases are TGTGCCAGTACCTTGGGGACGGGGCAGCCCCAGCATTTT. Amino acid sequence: CASTLGTGQPQHF.

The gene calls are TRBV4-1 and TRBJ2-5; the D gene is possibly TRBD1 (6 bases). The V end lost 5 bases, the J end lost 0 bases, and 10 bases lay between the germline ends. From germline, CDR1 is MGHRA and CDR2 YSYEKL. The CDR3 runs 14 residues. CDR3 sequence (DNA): TGCGCCAGCAGCGCCCAGGGGTACCAAGAGACCCAGTACTTC. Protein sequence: CASSAQGYQETQYF.

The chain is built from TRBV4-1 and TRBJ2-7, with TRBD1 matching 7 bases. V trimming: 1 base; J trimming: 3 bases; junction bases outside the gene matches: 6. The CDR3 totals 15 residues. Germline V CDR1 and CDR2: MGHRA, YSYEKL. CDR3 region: CASSQGTGAIYEQYF. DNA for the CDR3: TGCGCCAGCAGCCAAGGGACAGGTGCTATCTACGAGCAGTACTTC.

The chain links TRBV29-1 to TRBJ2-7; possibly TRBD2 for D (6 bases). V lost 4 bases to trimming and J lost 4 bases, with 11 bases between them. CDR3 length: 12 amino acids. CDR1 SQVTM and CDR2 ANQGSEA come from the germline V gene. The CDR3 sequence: CSVVISGYEQYF. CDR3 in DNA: TGCAGCGTTGTTATTAGCGGATACGAGCAGTACTTC.

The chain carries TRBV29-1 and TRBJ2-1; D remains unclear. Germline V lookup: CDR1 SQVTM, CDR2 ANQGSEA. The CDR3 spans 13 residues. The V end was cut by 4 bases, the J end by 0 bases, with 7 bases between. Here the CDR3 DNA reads TGCAGCGTTGCCCCGAGCTCCTACAATGAGCAGTTCTTC. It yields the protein CSVAPSSYNEQFF.

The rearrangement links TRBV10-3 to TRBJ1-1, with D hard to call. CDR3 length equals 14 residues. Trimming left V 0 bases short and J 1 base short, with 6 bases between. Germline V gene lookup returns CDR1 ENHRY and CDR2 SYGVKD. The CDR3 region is CAISESPGNTEAFF. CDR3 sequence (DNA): TGTGCCATCAGTGAGTCACCGGGGAACACTGAAGCTTTCTTT.